This TCR beta chain was captured in a study of shared clonotypes between healthy human individuals. For the study at large: The plates for each donor numbered three CD4 naive, three CD4 memory, two CD8 naive and one CD8 memory.

As for this clone: What it binds is unknown.

The V gene lost 2 bases and the J gene lost 7 bases, with 7 bases spanning the gap. The V gene's germline CDR1 is SGHDT and CDR2 YYEEEE. The CDR3 is 12 residues long. Points from the study as a whole: A handful of donors showed sharing of about 4.6% of naive CD4 clonotypes.

As processed by the authors: Quality scores were absent from the junction-only immunoSEQ sequences, so filtering differed. TCRdb keeps only in-frame clones here, not all; method: immunoSEQ multiplex PCR. V and J calls and clone size are given by that table; D and trimming were obtained from the DNA. The sample holds about 800,000 clones, about 96% seen once. Only CD45RO-negative cells positively selected for CCR7 counted as naive CD8 cells, so terminally differentiated effector memory CD45RA+ cells were excluded. Donors, without exception, were Caucasian adults residing in Nashville, Tennessee. Sequencing was carried out using naive CD8+ T cells sorted from blood. This sequence was found in a man aged 25-40 years in good health. V is TRBV5-6 and J is TRBJ2-1; a possible D gene is TRBD2 (6 bases). For the CDR3, the DNA is TGTGCCAGCAGCTTTAGCGGAAATGAGCAGTTCTTC. Translation: CASSFSGNEQFF.